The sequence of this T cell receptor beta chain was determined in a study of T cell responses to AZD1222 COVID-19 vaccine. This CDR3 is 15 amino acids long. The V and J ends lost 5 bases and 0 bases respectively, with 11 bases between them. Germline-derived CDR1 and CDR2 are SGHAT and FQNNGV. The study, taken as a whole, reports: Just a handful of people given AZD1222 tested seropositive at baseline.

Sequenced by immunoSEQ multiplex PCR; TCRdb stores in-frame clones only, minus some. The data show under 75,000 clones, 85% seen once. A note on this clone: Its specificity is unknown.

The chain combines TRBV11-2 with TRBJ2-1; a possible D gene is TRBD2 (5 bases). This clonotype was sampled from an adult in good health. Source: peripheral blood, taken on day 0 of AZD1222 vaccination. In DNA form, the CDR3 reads TGTGCCAGCAGCCCTACTACTAGCTCCTACAATGAGCAGTTCTTC. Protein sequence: CASSPTTSSYNEQFF.